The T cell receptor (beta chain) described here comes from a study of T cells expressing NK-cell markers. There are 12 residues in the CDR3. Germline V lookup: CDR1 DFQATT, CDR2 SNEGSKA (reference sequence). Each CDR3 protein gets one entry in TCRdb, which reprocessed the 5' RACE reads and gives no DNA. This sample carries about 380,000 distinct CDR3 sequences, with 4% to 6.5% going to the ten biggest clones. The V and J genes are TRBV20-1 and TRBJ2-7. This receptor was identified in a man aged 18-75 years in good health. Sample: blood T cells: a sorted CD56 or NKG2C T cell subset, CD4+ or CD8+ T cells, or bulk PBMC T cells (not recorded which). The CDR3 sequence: CSARSLRYEQYF.